The present TCR beta chain was sequenced within a study of cytomegalovirus exposure and HLA in healthy donors. The PCR was carried out with 60 Vbeta primers and 13 Jbeta primers. Assay used: immunoSEQ multiplex PCR; TCRdb lists only in-frame clones, some missing. The data show about 98,000 clones, 75% to 85% seen once. Sequenced sample: PBMCs. This clonotype was obtained from a man aged 18-30 years in good health and CMV-seropositive.

In nucleotides, the CDR3 is TGTGCCAGCACTAAAGACAGGGGAAAGACCGGGGAGCTGTTTTTT. This codes for CASTKDRGKTGELFF. V is TRBV6-6 and J is TRBJ2-2; 8 bases align to TRBD1. V was pared by 7 bases and J by 5 bases, with 9 bases of the junction left unmatched. This CDR3 is 15 amino acids long. CDR1 is MNHNY and CDR2 is SVGAGI in the germline V gene (reference sequence).